This T cell receptor beta chain comes out of a study of long-term antiretroviral therapy in people with HIV. This CDR3 is 13 amino acids long. Trimming shortened V by 5 bases and J by 8 bases, and 13 bases separated the two germline ends. Germline V gene data show CDR1 as KGHSH and CDR2 as LQKENI. Survey level was the resolution at which the v3.0 immunoSEQ assay ran. Produced via immunoSEQ multiplex PCR; TCRdb's table is partial and in-frame only. The sample holds fewer than 40,000 clones, more than 80% seen once. The receptor was isolated from a man under 40 with HIV. This sample comprised unsorted PBMCs, obtained 3.4 years after starting antiretroviral therapy. The chain is built from TRBV18 and TRBJ2-4, with D perhaps matching TRBD2 (6 bases). CDR3 in DNA: TGTGCCAGCTCAGTAGCGGTCCAAGACATTCAGTACTTC. Its protein product is CASSVAVQDIQYF.